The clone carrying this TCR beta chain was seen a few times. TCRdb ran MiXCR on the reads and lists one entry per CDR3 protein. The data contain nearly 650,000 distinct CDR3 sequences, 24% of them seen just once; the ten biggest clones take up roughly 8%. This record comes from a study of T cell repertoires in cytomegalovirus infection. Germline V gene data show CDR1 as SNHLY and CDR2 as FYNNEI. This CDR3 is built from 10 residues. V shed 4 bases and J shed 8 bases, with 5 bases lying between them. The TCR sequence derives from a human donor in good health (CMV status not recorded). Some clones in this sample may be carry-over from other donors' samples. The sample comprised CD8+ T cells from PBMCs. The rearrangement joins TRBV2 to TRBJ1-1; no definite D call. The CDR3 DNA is TGTGCCAGCAGTGGGCCGGAAGCTTTCTTT. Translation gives CASSGPEAFF.